The 2 T cell receptor beta chains below were found in one sample sequenced in a study of blood T cell repertoires in COVID-19. Assay used: immunoSEQ multiplex PCR; TCRdb lists only in-frame clones, some missing. The sample comprises 250,000 or so clones, around 86% of which are singletons, and approximately 1.4% rests with the top ten. Input material: peripheral blood. These receptors were taken from a woman aged 40 to 50 who had recovered from COVID-19.

The CDR3: CSVEKRGGPTDTQYF. The DNA of the CDR3 is TGCAGCGTTGAAAAGCGGGGGGGCCCCACAGATACGCAGTATTTT. This chain connects TRBV29-1 to TRBJ2-3; the match to TRBD2 covers 10 bases. The CDR3 totals 15 residues. V dropped 2 bases and J dropped 2; count of bases not matched to a gene: 4. Germline values: CDR1 SQVTM, CDR2 ANQGSEA.

J is TRBJ2-7 and V is TRBV13; 10 bases match TRBD1. This CDR3 has 15 residues. Germline CDR1 and CDR2: PRHDT and FYEKMQ (reference sequence). With 2 bases clipped from V and 4 bases from J, the junction kept 5 bases outside the gene matches. The CDR3 is CASSLWGQGWYEQYF. Here the CDR3 DNA reads TGTGCCAGCAGCTTATGGGGACAGGGGTGGTACGAGCAGTACTTC.